A selection of T cell receptor beta chains follows, all from one sample in a study of shared clonotypes between healthy human individuals. Sequencing was performed with immunoSEQ multiplex PCR; in TCRdb, only in-frame clones are kept and a portion is missing. The sample records nearly 750,000 clones, approximately 72% being singletons. Specimen: memory CD4+ T cells sorted from blood. Receptors originate from a woman between 25 and 40 years old in good health. The CDR3 runs from the conserved cysteine through the conserved F or W. Each record gives: D gene, J gene, CDR3 length, V gene, clone size, CDR3 DNA, CDR3 protein. The D gene is left open where the match is weak. Size is stated for part of the rows, as once, few or many counts, or as a class when the clone is expanded.

TRBD1,TRBJ1-1,20,TRBV19,-,TGTGCCAGTCGAGGACAGGCAACGGGCTATGGTCGGGGGATGAACACTGAAGCTTTCTTT,CASRGQATGYGRGMNTEAFF
TRBD1,TRBJ1-2,14,TRBV6-6,-,TGTGCCAGCAGTTACATGACAGGGAAGACTGGCTACACCTTC,CASSYMTGKTGYTF
TRBD1,TRBJ1-5,16,TRBV18,-,TGTGCCAGCTCCGGGACAGGGGTACTGGGAGATCAGCCCCAGCATTTT,CASSGTGVLGDQPQHF
-,TRBJ2-3,15,TRBV15,-,TGTGCCACCAGCTATACGGTCGGGTGGCGAGATACGCAGTATTTT,CATSYTVGWRDTQYF
-,TRBJ2-3,15,TRBV7-9,-,TGTGCCAGCAGCTTAGCTGGGACGGGCTCAGATACGCAGTATTTT,CASSLAGTGSDTQYF
-,TRBJ2-2,15,TRBV6-6,-,TGTGCCAGCAGTTATTACGGGGGAGTGACCGGGGAGCTGTTTTTT,CASSYYGGVTGELFF
TRBD1,TRBJ2-7,16,TRBV9,-,TGTGCCAGCAGCTTAGGGCCGGGACAGAGCGGCTACGAGCAGTACTTC,CASSLGPGQSGYEQYF
TRBD1,TRBJ2-7,15,TRBV7-9,-,TGTGCCAGCATCCCAACATGGGACAGGGGCAACGAGCAGTACTTC,CASIPTWDRGNEQYF
-,TRBJ1-5,17,TRBV19,-,TGTGCCAGTAGATACTTCGGGGGGGGCAGTAGCAATCAGCCCCAGCATTTT,CASRYFGGGSSNQPQHF
-,TRBJ1-3,14,TRBV28,-,TGTGCCAGCAGTCGACTTGAGTCTGGAAACACCATATATTTT,CASSRLESGNTIYF
-,TRBJ1-2,14,TRBV18,-,TGTGCCAGCTCACTTGGGGCGAATGGCCATGGCTACACCTTC,CASSLGANGHGYTF
TRBD2,TRBJ2-3,17,TRBV10-3,-,TGTGCCATCAGTGAGCCTGGACTAGCGGGAGCGGGAGATACGCAGTATTTT,CAISEPGLAGAGDTQYF
-,TRBJ2-5,13,TRBV30,-,TGTGCCTGGAGTTTGCGGACTGGGGAGACCCAGTACTTC,CAWSLRTGETQYF
-,TRBJ2-7,13,TRBV11-1,-,TGTGCCAGCAGCTCCGAGGGACTTTACGAGCAGTACTTC,CASSSEGLYEQYF
TRBD1,TRBJ2-5,15,TRBV28,-,TGTGCCAGCGGATCGTACAGGGGGCGGGTTGAGACCCAGTACTTC,CASGSYRGRVETQYF
-,TRBJ1-6,14,TRBV2,few,TGTGCCAGCAGTGAAGAGGGAAGTAGATCACCCCTCCACTTT,CASSEEGSRSPLHF
-,TRBJ2-7,13,TRBV6-6,-,TGTGCCAGCAGTGTGGGGGCCTCCTACGAGCAGTACTTC,CASSVGASYEQYF
-,TRBJ1-5,13,TRBV29-1,-,TGCAGCGTTGAATACGGGGAGGATCAGCCCCAGCATTTT,CSVEYGEDQPQHF
-,TRBJ2-7,15,TRBV19,-,TGTGCCAGTACCGATTCCCCAGGGTTTTGGGACGAGCAGTACTTC,CASTDSPGFWDEQYF
TRBD2,TRBJ2-3,16,TRBV28,-,TGTGCCAGTTCTTCCCTAGCGGGAACTAGCACAGATACGCAGTATTTT,CASSSLAGTSTDTQYF
TRBD2,TRBJ2-5,13,TRBV28,once,TGTGCCAGCGGGACTAGCGGTGAAGAGACCCAGTACTTC,CASGTSGEETQYF
-,TRBJ2-7,13,TRBV18,once,TGTGCCAGCTCACCACCGGGGTTGGACGAGCAGTACTTC,CASSPPGLDEQYF
-,TRBJ2-6,12,TRBV27,many,TGTGCCAGCAGTTCTGGGGCCAACGTCCTGACTTTC,CASSSGANVLTF
TRBD2,TRBJ2-1,15,TRBV5-1,few,TGCGCCAGCAGCTTGGGCGGGAGCCTCGGGAATGAGCAGTTCTTC,CASSLGGSLGNEQFF
-,TRBJ2-7,15,TRBV6-1,once,TGTGCCAGCAGTGAATCCCCCTCTGACGGATACGAGCAGTACTTC,CASSESPSDGYEQYF
-,TRBJ2-7,11,TRBV5-6,-,TGTGCCAGCAGTGGAGGACCAGAGCAGTACTTC,CASSGGPEQYF
-,TRBJ1-6,15,TRBV7-2,-,TGTGCCAGCAGCACCCGGCGGGGGAACAATTCACCCCTCCACTTT,CASSTRRGNNSPLHF
-,TRBJ1-2,12,TRBV6-5,-,TGTGCCAGCAGTTACGGTACTACAGGCTACACCTTC,CASSYGTTGYTF
TRBD1,TRBJ1-5,16,TRBV19,-,TGTGCCAGTAGTGCCGGGACAGGGGGAGCAGGGCAGCCCCAGCATTTT,CASSAGTGGAGQPQHF
-,TRBJ2-7,15,TRBV18,-,TGTGCCAGCTCACCTTCCGCTAGCGCAATCTACGAGCAGTACTTC,CASSPSASAIYEQYF
-,TRBJ1-1,13,TRBV6-1,-,TGTGCCAGCAGTGAAATTGGGAACACTGAAGCTTTCTTT,CASSEIGNTEAFF
TRBD2,TRBJ2-1,20,TRBV5-1,-,TGCGCCAGCAGCTTGGCCGTCGCGGGAGGCCTGGGTGCCTCAAACAATGAGCAGTTCTTC,CASSLAVAGGLGASNNEQFF
-,TRBJ1-1,14,TRBV6-6,-,TGTGCCAGCAGCAAATTAGGGGGGAACACTGAAGCTTTCTTT,CASSKLGGNTEAFF
TRBD1,TRBJ2-7,14,TRBV7-3,-,TGTGCCAGCAGCTTAGGGGACAGGGGCTACGAGCAGTACTTC,CASSLGDRGYEQYF
TRBD1,TRBJ1-1,13,TRBV5-1,-,TGCGCCAGCAGGCGGGACAGTAACACTGAAGCTTTCTTT,CASRRDSNTEAFF